The 32 T cell receptor beta chains in this list originate from one sample, sequenced in a study of vaccination effects on CD4 cells after COVID-19. These receptors lack a known antigen. Clones were sequenced by immunoSEQ multiplex PCR, and TCRdb holds only the in-frame ones, with some missing. The sample shows fewer than 70,000 clones, roughly 80% of them seen only once. CD4+ T cells specific for antigen were expanded with viral peptide pools by the ViraFEST assay before sequencing. The authors isolated CD4+ T cells after 9 to 10 days of culture. Vaccine recipients lacked prior SARS-CoV-2 infection and had negative nucleocapsid antibodies. The sequencing used CD4+ T cells from PBMCs cultured with SARS-CoV-2 spike peptides, collected before COVID-19 vaccination. These receptors came from a human donor who received a COVID-19 vaccine.

J is TRBJ2-7 and V is TRBV28, with 11 bases matching TRBD1. Germline V lookup: CDR1 MDHEN, CDR2 SYDVKM. This CDR3 spans 14 amino acids. J lost 3 bases, V lost 7 bases, and 5 bases had no gene match. As DNA, the CDR3 is TGTGCCAGCACCGGGACAGGGGGTAACTACGAGCAGTACGTC. This gives the protein CASTGTGGNYEQYV.

The gene calls are TRBV7-8 and TRBJ1-1; 8 nucleotides line up with TRBD1. CDR1 is SGHVS, CDR2 FQNEAQ, per germline. With V trimmed by 3 bases and J by 8 bases, 8 bases remained unmatched. The CDR3 runs to 14 residues. The chain's CDR3 is CASSLNAGGSEAFF. CDR3 sequence (DNA): TGTGCCAGCAGCTTGAACGCAGGGGGCTCGGAAGCTTTCTTT.

To note about this clone: Other DNA sequences from this sample encode an identical CDR3 as well. The chain combines TRBV3-1 (or the pseudogene TRBV3-2) with TRBJ2-7; D might be TRBD1 (6 bases). From germline, CDR1 is LGHDT and CDR2 YNNKEL (reference sequence). V lost 3 bases and J lost 4, with 10 bases in between. The CDR3 is 13 amino acids. In nucleotides, the CDR3 is TGTGCCAGCAGCCAGGGGGCAAGTTACGAGCAGTACGTC. This sequence encodes CASSQGASYEQYV.

CDR3 residues: CASSPRLAGVQDTQYF. The CDR3 nucleotides are TGTGCCAGCAGTCCCAGACTAGCGGGGGTACAAGATACGCAGTATTTT. The V and J genes are TRBV6-6 and TRBJ2-3; TRBD2 agrees at 12 bases. The CDR3 is 16 residues long. With V trimmed by 5 bases and J by 5 bases, 8 bases remained unmatched. Germline CDR1 MNHNY, CDR2 SVGAGI (reference sequence).

This rearrangement joins TRBV7-2 to TRBJ2-3, with D tentatively TRBD2 (7 bases). The CDR3 is 16 amino acids. Trimming shortened V by 0 bases and J by 6 bases, and 16 bases separated the two germline ends. From germline, CDR1 is SGHTA and CDR2 FQGNSA. CDR3 residues: CASSLALGGGPDTQYF. CDR3 sequence (DNA): TGTGCCAGCAGCTTAGCGTTGGGGGGGGGCCCTGATACGCAGTATTTT.

This chain joins TRBV12-5 and TRBJ2-1, with D unresolved. Germline CDR1 reads LGHNT; CDR2 reads FRNRAP. The CDR3 is 12 residues long. Trimming took 0 bases from V and 4 from J, leaving 1 base between them. The CDR3 region is CASGLVYNEQFF. The DNA of the CDR3 is TGTGCTAGTGGTTTGGTGTACAATGAGCAGTTCTTC.

The V call is TRBV19, the J call TRBJ1-1; unclear D gene. Trimming took 3 bases from V and 0 from J, leaving 8 bases between them. The CDR3 length is 14 residues. Germline V gene lookup returns CDR1 LNHDA and CDR2 SQIVND (reference sequence). The DNA for the CDR3 is TGTGCCAGTAGTATTAGTGGCATGAACACTGAAGCTTTCTTT. Protein product: CASSISGMNTEAFF. Supplemented by reference TRBV19 and TRBJ1-1, the full variable domain reads DGGITQSPKYLFRKEGQNVTLSCEQNLNHDAMYWYRQDPGQGLRLIYYSQIVNDFQKGDIAEGYSVSREKKESFPLTVTSAQKNPTAFYLCASSISGMNTEAFFGQGTRLTVV.

V is TRBV6-5 and J is TRBJ1-1; D unclear. Germline-derived CDR1 and CDR2 are MNHEY and SVGAGI. The length of the CDR3 is 13 residues. V was shortened by 8 bases and J by 1 base, with 11 bases between the two germline ends. CDR3 DNA: TGTGCCAGCTTGAACAGACCGAACACTGAAGCTTTCTTT. Translating it yields CASLNRPNTEAFF.

The chain couples TRBV11-1 to TRBJ1-1, with D maybe TRBD1 (5 bases). In germline, CDR1 is SGHAT, CDR2 FQDESV (reference sequence). Trimming cost V 2 bases and J 8 bases, with 12 bases left between them. This CDR3 spans 13 amino acids. The CDR3 reads CASSLLKGMEAFF. For the CDR3, the DNA is TGTGCCAGCAGCTTACTAAAGGGGATGGAAGCTTTCTTT.

The V gene is TRBV19, the J gene TRBJ1-2; TRBD1 matches at 10 bases. The junction had 4 bases not matched to a gene; V was cut back by 1 base and J by 2 bases. This CDR3 is 16 amino acids long. Germline loops: CDR1 LNHDA, CDR2 SQIVND (reference sequence). CDR3 sequence: CASSIVAGQGNYGYTF. The CDR3 coding sequence is TGTGCCAGTAGTATAGTTGCGGGACAGGGGAACTATGGCTACACCTTC.

V and J are TRBV21-1 and TRBJ2-7; TRBD1, the table's D call, lacks a check against the DNA. TRBV21-1 is termed a pseudogene. The CDR3 has 16 residues. The CDR3 sequence is CASSKAGTGVSYEQYV. In DNA form, the CDR3 reads TGTGCCAGCAGCAAAGCCGGGACAGGGGTCTCCTACGAGCAGTACGTC.

The chain employs TRBV5-1 and TRBJ1-2; D is uncertain. Trimming stripped 4 bases from V and 7 bases from J, with 17 bases between. Germline values: CDR1 SGHRS, CDR2 YFSETQ. This CDR3 is built from 14 residues. The CDR3 region is CASSPDVLAGGYTF. CDR3 bases: TGCGCCAGCAGCCCGGATGTGTTAGCTGGTGGCTACACCTTC. The variable domain in full, completed from reference TRBV5-1 and TRBJ1-2, reads KAGVTQTPRYLIKTRGQQVTLSCSPISGHRSVSWYQQTPGQGLQFLFEYFSETQRNKGNFPGRFSGRQFSNSRSEMNVSTLELGDSALYLCASSPDVLAGGYTFGSGTRLTVV.

This chain's CDR3 is CASSPDGYRGLIQPQHF. In DNA form, the CDR3 reads TGTGCCAGCTCACCGGACGGCTACAGGGGTCTTATTCAGCCCCAGCATTTT. This chain uses TRBV18 with TRBJ1-5, with 7 nucleotides matching TRBD1. The junction had 14 bases not matched to a gene; V was cut back by 3 bases and J by 6 bases. CDR3 length equals 17 residues. Germline CDR1 is KGHSH and CDR2 is LQKENI.

This rearrangement joins TRBV5-1 to TRBJ2-1, with TRBD1 matching over 10 bases. The CDR3 is 15 residues long. The J segment lost 7 bases and the V segment lost 5 bases, leaving 9 bases of the junction unmatched. CDR1 and CDR2 from the germline V gene are SGHRS and YFSETQ. CDR3 sequence: CASRKRQGAGNEQFF. CDR3 coding DNA: TGCGCCAGCAGGAAGAGACAGGGGGCGGGGAATGAGCAGTTCTTC.

The CDR3 coding sequence is TGTGCCATCAGTGAAACAGGGAATGGCTACACCTTC. It is translated as CAISETGNGYTF. The chain recombines TRBV10-3 with TRBJ1-2, with a tentative D call TRBD1 (6 bases). Germline CDR1 reads ENHRY; CDR2 reads SYGVKD. Trimming stripped 3 bases from V and 6 bases from J, with 8 bases between. The CDR3 contains 12 residues.

This chain joins TRBV19 and TRBJ2-5; no clear D. Per germline, CDR1 LNHDA and CDR2 SQIVND (reference sequence). The CDR3 loop spans 11 amino acids. The germline V and J ends were trimmed by 5 bases and 4 bases, with 5 bases remaining between them. CDR3 in DNA: TGTGCCAGTAGTGAAGGAGAGACCCAGTACTTC. Its translation: CASSEGETQYF.

This clone came up a few times. The rearrangement links TRBV5-4 to TRBJ2-5, with D unclear. CDR1 is SGHNT and CDR2 is YYREEE in the germline V gene (reference sequence). The CDR3 runs 13 residues. Trimming took 2 bases from V and 1 from J, leaving 6 bases between them. This chain's CDR3 is CASSFGIQETQYF. In DNA form, the CDR3 reads TGTGCCAGCAGCTTTGGAATCCAAGAGACCCAGTACTTC. Looking up the rest from reference TRBV5-4 and TRBJ2-5 gives the full variable domain: ETGVTQSPTHLIKTRGQQVTLRCSSQSGHNTVSWYQQALGQGPQFIFQYYREEENGRGNFPPRFSGLQFPNYSSELNVNALELDDSALYLCASSFGIQETQYFGPGTRLLVL.

The genes are TRBV27 and TRBJ2-7; 7 nucleotides align to TRBD1. CDR1 MNHEY and CDR2 SMNVEV come from the germline V gene (reference sequence). This CDR3 comprises 13 residues. The V gene end was trimmed by 5 bases and the J gene end by 6 bases; junction bases not matched to a gene: 7. The CDR3 protein is CASSHDRAGEQYV. CDR3 coding DNA: TGTGCCAGCAGTCACGACAGGGCAGGCGAGCAGTACGTC.

This rearrangement joins TRBV14 to TRBJ1-6; D possibly corresponds to TRBD1 (6 bases). This CDR3 has 15 amino acids. V dropped 3 bases and J dropped 9 bases, with 15 bases sitting between them. CDR1 is SGHDN, CDR2 FVKESK, per germline. CDR3 DNA: TGTGCCAGCAGCCAGGCCGGGACAAGGATTTCACCCCTCCACTTT. It yields the protein CASSQAGTRISPLHF.

This chain links TRBV4-3 with TRBJ1-3; D not certain. Trimming cost V 1 base and J 8 bases, with 15 bases left between them. Germline lookup yields CDR1 LGHNA and CDR2 YSLEER. The CDR3 extends over 15 amino acids. The CDR3 nucleotides read TGCGCCAGCAGCCAAGCTCAGGTTCAGGCGGACACCATATATTTT. This encodes CASSQAQVQADTIYF.

The chain links TRBV9 to TRBJ2-2, with D perhaps TRBD1 (6 bases). CDR3 size: 14 residues. Germline lookup yields CDR1 SGDLS and CDR2 YYNGEE. Trimming pared 4 bases from V and 7 bases from J, leaving 14 bases between. The CDR3: CASSLTGSNGELFF. CDR3 DNA sequence: TGTGCCAGCAGCCTTACAGGGTCGAACGGGGAGCTGTTTTTT.

This clone was observed a few times. The genes are TRBV7-2 and TRBJ1-3, with D unclear. Per the germline V gene, CDR1 is SGHTA and CDR2 is FQGNSA. The CDR3 length is 15 residues. Trimming took 4 bases from V and 1 from J, leaving 11 bases between them. CDR3 nucleotide sequence: TGTGCCAGCAGCTGGAGGCTACCTTCTGGAAACACCATATATTTT. Translation gives CASSWRLPSGNTIYF.

The V gene is TRBV7-2, the J gene TRBJ2-4; perhaps TRBD1 as D (6 bases). The CDR3 is made up of 16 amino acids. V was cut by 3 bases and J by 5 bases, with 17 bases left in between. Germline CDR1 SGHTA, CDR2 FQGNSA. DNA of the CDR3: TGTGCCAGCAGCTTGGAGCTGGGGGCGGGCGAAAACATTCAGTACTTC. Its translation is CASSLELGAGENIQYF.

This clone has just a few counts. This chain connects TRBV5-4 to TRBJ1-2; TRBD1 matches 9 bases. Losses at the gene ends were 4 bases for V and 4 bases for J; bases not matched to a gene: 8. Per the germline V gene, CDR1 is SGHNT and CDR2 is YYREEE (reference sequence). This CDR3 has 15 amino acids. The DNA of the CDR3 is TGTGCCAGCAGCGCCCGGGACAGGGATCCCTATGGCTACACCTTC. It codes for CASSARDRDPYGYTF.

V usage is TRBV18 and J usage is TRBJ2-5; a possible D gene is TRBD1 (6 bases). The CDR3 has 14 residues. CDR1 KGHSH and CDR2 LQKENI come from the germline V gene. V lost 3 bases and J 2 bases, leaving 10 bases between the germline ends. The CDR3 here is CASSPRTEQETQYF. CDR3 coding DNA: TGTGCCAGCTCACCTAGGACAGAACAAGAGACCCAGTACTTC.

This chain joins TRBV7-2 and TRBJ2-3; D gene unclear. With 3 bases removed from V and 2 bases from J, the gap between germline ends came to 15 bases. Germline V lookup: CDR1 SGHTA, CDR2 FQGNSA. The CDR3 covers 16 residues. Written as DNA, the CDR3 is TGTGCCAGCAGCTTTCTGAGTACCACTTTCACAGATACGCAGTATTTT. It yields the protein CASSFLSTTFTDTQYF. The complete variable domain, with remaining parts taken from reference TRBV7-2 and TRBJ2-3, reads GAGVSQSPSNKVTEKGKDVELRCDPISGHTALYWYRQSLGQGLEFLIYFQGNSAPDKSGLPSDRFSAERTGGSVSTLTIQRTQQEDSAVYLCASSFLSTTFTDTQYFGPGTRLTVL.

The V and J genes are TRBV7-9 and TRBJ1-4; no reliable D call. CDR1 is SEHNR and CDR2 is FQNEAQ in the germline V gene (reference sequence). CDR3 length: 16 residues. Trimming stripped 5 bases from V and 8 bases from J, with 21 bases between. In nucleotides, the CDR3 is TGTGCCAGCAGCGGACGGCCCCGCGGTGAGGACGAAAAACTGTTTTTT. Amino acids: CASSGRPRGEDEKLFF. Supplemented by reference TRBV7-9 and TRBJ1-4, the full variable domain reads DTGVSQNPRHKITKRGQNVTFRCDPISEHNRLYWYRQTLGQGPEFLTYFQNEAQLEKSRLLSDRFSAERPKGSFSTLEIQRTEQGDSAMYLCASSGRPRGEDEKLFFGSGTQLSVL.

The chain recombines TRBV6-2 or TRBV6-3 with TRBJ2-3; tentative D call: TRBD2 (7 bases). The germline gives CDR1 MNHEY, CDR2 SVGEGT. The CDR3 has 14 residues. The germline V and J ends were trimmed by 6 bases and 4 bases, with 14 bases remaining between them. CDR3 bases: TGTGCCAGCAGCACCCGAGGGGGGGCAGATACGCAGTATTTT. As protein: CASSTRGGADTQYF.

This chain joins TRBV6-5 and TRBJ1-4, with D possibly TRBD1 on 5 matching bases. The length of the CDR3 is 13 residues. Germline V gene lookup returns CDR1 MNHEY and CDR2 SVGAGI. Between the trimmed V and J ends, which lost 5 bases and 7 bases, there was a span of 11 bases. The CDR3 nucleotides read TGTGCCAGCAGTACTCCGGGGCGTGAAAAACTGTTTTTT. It encodes CASSTPGREKLFF.

This rearrangement joins TRBV15 to TRBJ2-7; D is undetermined. The CDR3 spans 11 residues. V was pared by 11 bases and J by 7 bases, with 15 bases between. CDR1 and CDR2 (germline): LNHNV, YYDKDF (reference sequence). Here the CDR3 reads CAVRMGWEQYV. CDR3 bases: TGTGCCGTCCGTATGGGCTGGGAGCAGTACGTC.

In DNA form, the CDR3 reads TGCGCCAGCAGCTTGGTAGCCCTAATCGGGACCGGGGAGCTGTTTTTT. This gives the protein CASSLVALIGTGELFF. The gene calls are TRBV5-1 and TRBJ2-2; D unresolved. Trimming took off 0 bases at V and 5 bases at J, with 14 bases between the two ends. Germline-derived CDR1 and CDR2 are SGHRS and YFSETQ. This CDR3 has 16 residues. Together with reference TRBV5-1 and TRBJ2-2, the CDR3 gives the full variable domain: KAGVTQTPRYLIKTRGQQVTLSCSPISGHRSVSWYQQTPGQGLQFLFEYFSETQRNKGNFPGRFSGRQFSNSRSEMNVSTLELGDSALYLCASSLVALIGTGELFFGEGSRLTVL.

This clone was detected once. V gene TRBV18 combines with J gene TRBJ1-6; no firm D call. V lost 0 bases, J lost 3 bases, and 9 bases lay in between. Germline V gene lookup returns CDR1 KGHSH and CDR2 LQKENI. CDR3 size: 16 residues. CDR3 residues: CASSPPVGRYNSPLHF. CDR3 nucleotide sequence: TGTGCCAGCTCACCACCGGTCGGCCGCTATAATTCACCCCTCCACTTT.